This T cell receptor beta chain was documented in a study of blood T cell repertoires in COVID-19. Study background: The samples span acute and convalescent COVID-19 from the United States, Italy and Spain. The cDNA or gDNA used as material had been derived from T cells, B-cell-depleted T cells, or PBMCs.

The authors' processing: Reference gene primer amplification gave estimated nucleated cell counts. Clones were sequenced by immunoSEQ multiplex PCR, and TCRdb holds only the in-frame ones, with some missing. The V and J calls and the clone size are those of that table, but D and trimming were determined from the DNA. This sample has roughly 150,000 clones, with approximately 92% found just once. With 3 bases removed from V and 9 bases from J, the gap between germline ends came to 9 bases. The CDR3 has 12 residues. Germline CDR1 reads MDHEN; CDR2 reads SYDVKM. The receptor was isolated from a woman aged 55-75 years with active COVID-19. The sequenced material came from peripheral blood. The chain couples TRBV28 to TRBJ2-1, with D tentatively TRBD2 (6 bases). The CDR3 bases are TGTGCCAGCAGTTTGTTGGGGGGTGAGCAGTTCTTC. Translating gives CASSLLGGEQFF.